This T cell receptor (beta chain) was identified during a study of T cells in Graves' hyperthyroidism and ophthalmopathy (dated by TCRdb to about 2019). About the investigation overall: Peripheral blood samples were taken at the time of initial diagnosis, prior to any treatment. To identify TCR V-J signatures that set the groups apart, the researchers used a discovery cohort of about a hundred patients, made up of under 50 with Graves' ophthalmopathy and about 60 with stable Graves' hyperthyroidism. Prospective prediction of ophthalmopathy was tested in an independent validation cohort consisting of some 20 hyperthyroidism patients and 17 patients who later progressed to ophthalmopathy. The 95 to 100 discovery patients were divided at random into training and test sets in a 7:3 ratio. Thyroid tissue and blood T-cell repertoires from roughly 6 Graves' hyperthyroidism patients were also compared in the study. After sampling, hyperthyroidism patients received methimazole starting at 30 mg daily, and ophthalmopathy patients received high-dose intravenous methylprednisolone. According to the paper, TCR Vbeta CDR3 sequencing was carried out on over 130 peripheral blood samples, which came from over 40 ophthalmopathy, 75 to 80 hyperthyroidism and 17 progressor patients.

Summary of the overall study and its limitations: No statistical method was used to set the sample size in advance, and investigators knew the group allocation. In validation, the model predicted progression to ophthalmopathy a median of roughly 6.2 months before onset, with 65% to 71% sensitivity and 72.22% specificity. A model built on a 13 V-J signature distinguished ophthalmopathy from stable hyperthyroidism, reaching around 90% sensitivity and 81.08% specificity in cross-validation and 80%/75% in testing. Most expanded thyroid clonotypes (frequency above 0.001) were also found in blood, which suggests that blood repertoires may mirror thyroid immune responses.

Concerning this clonotype: Its binding antigen is unknown. The input lacks base qualities; no much larger clone sits a single base away.

Stable Graves' hyperthyroidism was defined as the absence of progression to ophthalmopathy over 18 months of follow-up. Hyperthyroidism patients were newly diagnosed, had a disease duration of under 2 months, and were aged 18 to 65 years. Exclusion was applied to patients with uncontrolled infections, other autoimmune diseases, pregnancy or lactation. Diagnoses were based on clinical symptoms, serum thyroxine and TRAb, thyroid ultrasound and orbital computed tomography. Ficoll-Paque density gradient centrifugation was used to isolate PBMCs from around 10 ml of fresh peripheral blood. Trizol reagent was used to extract total RNA, and RNA quality was then checked on an Agilent 2100 Bioanalyzer. Germline trimming amounts to 4 bases on V and 10 bases on J, with 15 as the count of junction bases outside the gene matches. The germline V gene sets CDR1 to SGHVS and CDR2 to FQNEAQ. From the cysteine through the phenylalanine, the CDR3 covers 15 amino acids. Of the read, only the CDR3 DNA is kept; its 45 bases are in frame from base 1.

The TCR beta CDR3 regions were amplified from the RNA transcripts. For the first round of RT-PCR on the TCR CDR3, the HTBI primer set was used together with the Qiagen OneStep RT-PCR kit. Libraries were constructed in a second round of multiplex PCR, after which size selection and purification were carried out. Paired-end sequencing of the libraries was performed with 100 bp reads on an Illumina HiSeq2000. On the authors' methods: Raw data were processed with SOAPnuke, discarding reads with adapters, uncalled bases, mean Phred below 15, or no exact constant-primer or identifier match. High-quality paired reads were merged using COPE v1.2.5, and each unique nucleotide sequence was defined as a clonotype. MiTCR v1.1 was used to align the clonotypes against IMGT TRBV, TRBD and TRBJ reference segments. Only V-J combinations with frequency above 0.0001, covering about 99% of repertoires, were analysed. A TCS score was defined as the ratio between F50 (clonal expansion) and ExV (chaos), using BLOSUM62-based TCRdist between CDR3 peptides within each V-J. Welch's t-statistics and random forest reduced 500 to 550 V-J features to 10 to 15, which were used in a naive Bayes classifier (R e1071). TCRdb passed the public sequencing reads through fastp at Q25 and MiXCR, retaining productive beta sequences. Each record represents a unique CDR3 protein, reported with the most common genes and DNA among its rows. The V and J calls, along with clone size, are taken from TCRdb and not from the paper's own processing. The sample data list hundreds of thousands of distinct CDR3 sequences, and less than 15% of these were observed just once. In total, the top ten clones hold 10% of the sample.

The sequenced sample consisted of blood. The sequence links TRBV7-8 to TRBJ1-1; 7 bases in the middle match TRBD1. This clonotype originated in a woman aged 18-29 years with Graves' hyperthyroidism. CDR3 sequence: CASSSRREGGRGAFF. The DNA sequence is as follows: TGTGCCAGCAGCTCCCGCCGAGAAGGGGGCCGGGGAGCTTTCTTT.